This section outlines one T cell receptor beta chain sequence together with its context. What it binds is not known. The sample belongs to a study of cytomegalovirus exposure and HLA in healthy donors. Findings and caveats of the study: A later analysis, which compared TCR beta chains of equal frequency, found the HLA-associated ones more clonally expanded. In vitro checks showed that a few CMV-associated chains really do target CMV antigens.

It was with 60 Vbeta and 13 Jbeta primers that the PCR ran. Produced via immunoSEQ multiplex PCR; TCRdb's table is partial and in-frame only. The table includes 50,000 to 80,000 clones, more than 60% detected once. The sequenced material came from PBMCs. The receptor was derived from a male donor in good health and CMV-seropositive.

CDR3 region: CVVREGLYQPQHF. As DNA, the CDR3 is TGTGTCGTCCGTGAGGGACTGTATCAGCCCCAGCATTTT. V gene TRBV28 combines with J gene TRBJ1-5; D might be TRBD1 (5 bases). CDR1 and CDR2 (germline): MDHEN, SYDVKM. The CDR3 totals 13 residues.